Listed below are T cell receptor beta chains from one sample, sequenced in a study of cytomegalovirus exposure and HLA in healthy donors. Data came from immunoSEQ multiplex PCR; TCRdb stores just in-frame clones and leaves some out. The repertoire holds roughly 130,000 clones, with around 77% as singletons. The source material was PBMCs. The origin of the receptors is a woman aged 45-65 years in good health and CMV-seronegative. The conserved cysteine and the conserved F or W are not part of the CDR3 here.

cdr3_aa j_call v_call
ASGPGQNYGYT TRBJ1-2 TRBV12-5
ATSREQGAVNTEAF TRBJ1-1 TRBV15
ASSQDRASGNTIY TRBJ1-3 TRBV4-3
ASSPQQAAYEQY TRBJ2-7 TRBV25-1
ASSQGTGGNEKLF TRBJ1-4 TRBV4-1
ASSLAGSAGRYGYT TRBJ1-2 TRBV5-4
ASSYGAGGNQPQH TRBJ1-5 TRBV6-5
ASSYPGVGYT TRBJ1-2 TRBV6-6
ASSSQPGYEQY TRBJ2-7 TRBV11-2
ASSQAGSGSFRETQY TRBJ2-5 TRBV4-2
ASWLAGSSTDTQY TRBJ2-3 TRBV7-9
ASSPGVNQPQH TRBJ1-5 TRBV11-2
ASSPSSGQAYEQY TRBJ2-7 TRBV5-4
ASSFARGYEQY TRBJ2-7 TRBV5-5
ASSSDRSNQPQH TRBJ1-5 TRBV5-6
ASSRRQGAIGEAF TRBJ1-1 TRBV4-1
ASSSDSYNTEAF TRBJ1-1 TRBV28
ASSLYQTSGSETQY TRBJ2-5 TRBV18
AWITGTGFAETQY TRBJ2-5 TRBV30
ASSLVAQRNEKLF TRBJ1-4 TRBV5-1
ASSPTSPGQSYGYT TRBJ1-2 TRBV28
ASSSGRGLSSGANVLT TRBJ2-6 TRBV7-3
ASSGGHHNQPQH TRBJ1-5 TRBV18
ASSTTGGRETQY TRBJ2-5 TRBV13
ASSSQQGSTDTQY TRBJ2-3 TRBV2
ASSDSSGLGGNEQF TRBJ2-1 TRBV6-4
ASSRTRGNTEAF TRBJ1-1 TRBV4-3
ASSRDRVDPYEQY TRBJ2-7 TRBV5-1